The 29 T cell receptor beta chains listed next were all sequenced from one sample in a study of blood T cell repertoires in COVID-19. Clones were read by immunoSEQ multiplex PCR, and TCRdb kept only the in-frame ones, dropping some. The sample holds 250,000 to 350,000 clones, 70% to 90% seen once. The source material was peripheral blood. The source is a man aged 18-30 years who had recovered from COVID-19.

This rearrangement joins TRBV6-5 to TRBJ1-6; 7 bases are a match to TRBD1. J was trimmed by 1 base and V by 6 bases; bases with no gene match: 3. CDR3 size: 15 residues. The germline gives CDR1 MNHEY, CDR2 SVGAGI. CDR3 sequence reads: CASREDRSYNSPLHF. CDR3 nucleotides: TGTGCCAGCAGAGAGGACAGGTCCTATAATTCACCCCTCCACTTT.

This clone was counted only a few times. The chain has TRBV5-1 and TRBJ1-1; 9 nucleotides line up with TRBD1. The V gene's germline CDR1 is SGHRS and CDR2 YFSETQ. V was clipped by 4 bases and J by 11 bases; unmatched bases: 15. CDR3 size: 15 residues. The CDR3 coding sequence is TGCGCCAGCAGCCCTTCTCTTGGGACAGGGTGGCATGCTTTCTTT. Its translation is CASSPSLGTGWHAFF.

The chain has TRBV7-9 and TRBJ2-7; no reliable D call. From germline, CDR1 is SEHNR and CDR2 FQNEAQ (reference sequence). The CDR3 totals 14 residues. V shed 5 bases and J shed 4 bases, with 15 bases lying between them. DNA for the CDR3: TGTGCCAGCAGCCCCCCATTGAGAATTTACGAGCAGTACTTC. It codes for CASSPPLRIYEQYF.

V is TRBV7-3 and J is TRBJ2-2; 7 bases map to TRBD1. The CDR3 contains 13 residues. Germline V gene sequence: CDR1 SGHTA, CDR2 FQGTGA. Germline trimming cut 5 bases from V and 8 bases from J; bases unmatched to any gene: 5. Here the CDR3 reads CASSPQGVGELFF. Written as DNA, the CDR3 is TGTGCCAGCAGCCCCCAGGGGGTTGGGGAGCTGTTTTTT. The variable domain in full, with the rest retrieved from reference TRBV7-3 and TRBJ2-2, is GAGVSQTPSNKVTEKGKYVELRCDPISGHTALYWYRQSLGQGPEFLIYFQGTGAADDSGLPNDRFFAVRPEGSVSTLKIQRTERGDSAVYLCASSPQGVGELFFGEGSRLTVL.

The chain recombines TRBV6-5 with TRBJ2-5; 7 positions agree with TRBD2. The CDR3 covers 14 residues. CDR1 and CDR2 from the germline V gene are MNHEY and SVGAGI. Trimming at V came to 8 bases and at J to 7 bases, leaving 13 bases not matched to a gene. As DNA, the CDR3 is TGTGCCAGCTCGGGACTATCAATCCAGGGGACCCAGTACTTC. It codes for CASSGLSIQGTQYF.

The chain carries TRBV12-3 or TRBV12-4 and TRBJ1-4, with D uncertain. V gave up 8 bases and J gave up 3 bases, with 7 bases separating them. The CDR3 consists of 12 residues. The CDR3 region is CASGQPNEKLFF. The CDR3 DNA reads TGTGCCAGCGGGCAGCCTAATGAAAAACTGTTTTTT.

This sequence joins TRBV5-4 and TRBJ2-7; D may be TRBD1 (7 bases). The CDR3 loop spans 14 amino acids. Per germline, CDR1 SGHNT and CDR2 YYREEE (reference sequence). V dropped 1 base and J dropped 4 bases, with 12 bases sitting between them. CDR3 amino acids: CASSLQGGRYEQYF. For the CDR3, the DNA is TGTGCCAGCAGCTTGCAGGGGGGCAGGTACGAGCAGTACTTC. Full variable domain (missing parts from reference TRBV5-4 and TRBJ2-7): ETGVTQSPTHLIKTRGQQVTLRCSSQSGHNTVSWYQQALGQGPQFIFQYYREEENGRGNFPPRFSGLQFPNYSSELNVNALELDDSALYLCASSLQGGRYEQYFGPGTRLTVT.

The chain combines TRBV3-1 (or the pseudogene TRBV3-2) with TRBJ1-3; 9 bases map to TRBD1. J gave up 3 bases and V 2 bases, and 2 bases lay outside the gene matches. CDR1 LGHDT and CDR2 YNNKEL come from the germline V gene (reference sequence). The CDR3 extends over 15 amino acids. The CDR3 reads CASSQTGGHGNTIYF. CDR3 in DNA: TGTGCCAGCAGCCAAACAGGGGGCCATGGAAACACCATATATTTT.

The chain joins TRBV19 to TRBJ1-4; D perhaps matches TRBD1 (5 bases). CDR1 is LNHDA and CDR2 is SQIVND in the germline V gene (reference sequence). The CDR3 length is 17 residues. V gave up 6 bases and J gave up 0 bases, with 17 bases separating them. The CDR3 here is CASSTLTEPTTNEKLFF. The CDR3 DNA sequence: TGTGCCAGTAGCACTCTGACAGAACCAACAACTAATGAAAAACTGTTTTTT.

The chain is built from TRBV19 and TRBJ1-6; weak D call: TRBD1 (6 bases). Germline-derived CDR1 and CDR2 are LNHDA and SQIVND (reference sequence). This CDR3 contains 16 residues. V lost 2 bases and J lost 7, with 15 bases in between. The CDR3 is CASSIPGHRTNSPLHF. The CDR3 coding sequence is TGTGCCAGTAGTATACCGGGACACCGAACGAATTCACCCCTCCACTTT.

This clone was counted between two and nine times. The J gene is TRBJ1-1, the V gene TRBV9; D is unclear. Germline values: CDR1 SGDLS, CDR2 YYNGEE. The CDR3 loop spans 13 amino acids. V was pared by 3 bases and J by 1 base, with 7 bases between. The CDR3 nucleotides read TGTGCCAGCAGCGCACAGTCGAACACTGAAGCTTTCTTT. It yields the protein CASSAQSNTEAFF.

CDR3 amino acids: CASSREEDHSGNTIYF. The CDR3 region has the DNA TGTGCCAGCAGCCGAGAGGAGGACCACTCTGGAAACACCATATATTTT. The chain joins TRBV6-6 to TRBJ1-3; D is ambiguous. The V gene's germline CDR1 is MNHNY and CDR2 SVGAGI (reference sequence). The V gene lost 6 bases and the J gene lost 0 bases, with 15 bases spanning the gap. This CDR3 is built from 16 residues.

V usage is TRBV25-1 and J usage is TRBJ2-7, with 9 bases identical to TRBD1. Looked up from germline, CDR1 is MGHDK and CDR2 is SYGVNS. Trimming removed 2 bases from V and 2 bases from J; junction bases left unmatched: 10. The CDR3 is 17 amino acids. As DNA, the CDR3 is TGTGCCAGCAGTGAAGTGGGCGGGGACAGGGAGACCTACGAGCAGTACTTC. It is translated as CASSEVGGDRETYEQYF.

The chain is built from TRBV3-1 (or the pseudogene TRBV3-2) and TRBJ2-5, with a weak D call TRBD2 (5 bases). In germline, CDR1 is LGHDT, CDR2 YNNKEL (reference sequence). The germline V and J ends were trimmed by 0 bases and 5 bases, with 10 bases remaining between them. The CDR3 spans 14 residues. This CDR3 reads CASSQDRPGETQYF. Written as DNA, the CDR3 is TGTGCCAGCAGCCAAGATCGCCCGGGGGAGACCCAGTACTTC.

V is TRBV6-5 and J is TRBJ2-1; TRBD2 matches 14 bases. J lost 8 bases, V lost 9 bases, and 9 bases had no gene match. In germline, CDR1 is MNHEY, CDR2 SVGAGI. CDR3 length equals 15 residues. DNA of the CDR3: TGTGCCAGTGGGACTAGCGGGAGTGGGGCCCATGAGCAGTTCTTC. Residues: CASGTSGSGAHEQFF.

The chain has TRBV10-3 and TRBJ2-1; 9 bases match TRBD1. In germline, CDR1 is ENHRY, CDR2 SYGVKD. V was clipped by 4 bases and J by 2 bases; unmatched bases: 6. There are 16 residues in the CDR3. CDR3 in DNA: TGTGCCATCAGTGTGGGACAGGGTATCCCCTACAATGAGCAGTTCTTC. Residues: CAISVGQGIPYNEQFF.

This clone has just a few counts. J is TRBJ1-1 and V is TRBV27; TRBD1 aligns across 12 bases. CDR1 is MNHEY, CDR2 SMNVEV, per germline (reference sequence). J was trimmed by 5 bases and V by 6 bases; bases with no gene match: 7. The CDR3 loop spans 15 amino acids. The CDR3 loop is CASSRDRGPGTEAFF. CDR3 DNA: TGTGCCAGCAGCCGGGACAGGGGGCCTGGGACTGAAGCTTTCTTT.

This clone was found a few times. The V and J genes are TRBV5-4 and TRBJ2-2; TRBD2 matches at 9 bases. CDR3 length: 17 residues. V was pared by 0 bases and J by 3 bases, with 6 bases of the junction left unmatched. Germline CDR1 reads SGHNT; CDR2 reads YYREEE (reference sequence). CDR3: CASSLAQREAHTGELFF. CDR3 bases: TGTGCCAGCAGCTTGGCCCAGCGGGAGGCCCACACCGGGGAGCTGTTTTTT.

The chain recombines TRBV19 with TRBJ2-7; 8 bases match TRBD1. V shed 2 bases, J shed 3 bases, and the junction held 6 bases outside the gene matches. Germline CDR1 and CDR2: LNHDA and SQIVND (reference sequence). The CDR3 is 15 residues long. DNA for the CDR3: TGTGCCAGTAGTATATGGGCAGGGGGCATCTACGAGCAGTACTTC. Amino acid sequence: CASSIWAGGIYEQYF.

CDR3 DNA sequence: TGCGCCAGCAGCTTAGCAATGACACTCAAAGAGACCCAGTACTTC. Amino acids: CASSLAMTLKETQYF. This chain connects TRBV5-1 to TRBJ2-5; no firm D call. CDR1 and CDR2 (germline): SGHRS, YFSETQ. The CDR3 length is 15 residues. V dropped 2 bases and J dropped 3 bases, with 14 bases sitting between them.

This sequence joins TRBV14 and TRBJ1-4; 7 bases are a match to TRBD1. The germline CDR1 and CDR2 sequences are SGHDN and FVKESK. The CDR3 loop spans 14 amino acids. V gave up 6 bases and J gave up 2 bases; unmatched junction bases: 3. This chain's CDR3 is CASSQTGTNEKLFF. The CDR3 DNA reads as TGTGCCAGCAGTCAGACAGGGACTAATGAAAAACTGTTTTTT.

This clone is a singleton in its sample. V is TRBV20-1 and J is TRBJ1-1; possible D gene TRBD1, 6 bases. Trimming took off 3 bases at V and 4 bases at J, with 12 bases between the two ends. Germline loops: CDR1 DFQATT, CDR2 SNEGSKA (reference sequence). The CDR3 length is 13 residues. Written as DNA, the CDR3 is TGCAGTGCTAGTCGGGGGGGCTTCACTGAAGCTTTCTTT. Translation: CSASRGGFTEAFF.

This clone was detected once. The chain carries TRBV5-6 and TRBJ2-5, with D maybe TRBD2 (6 bases). This CDR3 region has 14 residues. Deletions cut 4 bases from V and 5 bases from J, with 15 bases between. Germline V gene sequence: CDR1 SGHDT, CDR2 YYEEEE. The chain's CDR3 is CASSAAGRWETQYF. As DNA, the CDR3 is TGTGCCAGCAGCGCCGCCGGGAGATGGGAGACCCAGTACTTC.

The chain employs TRBV7-6 and TRBJ2-2; 13 bases line up with TRBD2. The germline CDR1 and CDR2 sequences are SGHVS and FNYEAQ. The CDR3 loop spans 17 amino acids. The junction had 2 bases not matched to a gene; V was cut back by 1 base and J by 3 bases. CDR3 in amino acids: CASSLVGLAGDTGELFF. CDR3 sequence (DNA): TGTGCCAGCAGCTTAGTCGGACTAGCGGGAGACACCGGGGAGCTGTTTTTT.

This sequence joins TRBV12-3 or TRBV12-4 and TRBJ1-1; D is unresolved. Trimming pared 5 bases from V and 6 bases from J, leaving 13 bases between. The CDR3 consists of 13 residues. The CDR3 protein is CASSRNLGAEAFF. The CDR3 DNA reads as TGTGCCAGCAGTCGTAATTTGGGCGCTGAAGCTTTCTTT.

The chain couples TRBV30 to TRBJ2-3, with a possible D match to TRBD2 (5 bases). Trimming removed 5 bases from V and 2 bases from J, with 11 bases in between. CDR3 length equals 13 residues. Germline V gene lookup returns CDR1 GTSNPN and CDR2 SVGIG (reference sequence). The CDR3 DNA follows: TGTGCCTGGGGCGGCGGGCTCACAGATACGCAGTATTTT. Translating it yields CAWGGGLTDTQYF.

The chain employs TRBV5-4 and TRBJ2-5; TRBD2 might be the D (5 bases). Germline CDR1 and CDR2: SGHNT and YYREEE (reference sequence). V lost 2 bases to trimming and J lost 4 bases, with 12 bases between them. CDR3 length equals 14 residues. CDR3 protein: CASSFPPEGETQYF. Here the CDR3 DNA reads TGTGCCAGCAGCTTCCCTCCAGAGGGAGAGACCCAGTACTTC. The full variable domain, rest sourced from reference TRBV5-4 and TRBJ2-5, is ETGVTQSPTHLIKTRGQQVTLRCSSQSGHNTVSWYQQALGQGPQFIFQYYREEENGRGNFPPRFSGLQFPNYSSELNVNALELDDSALYLCASSFPPEGETQYFGPGTRLLVL.

The chain carries TRBV2 and TRBJ2-1; 8 bases are a match to TRBD2. CDR1 and CDR2 (germline): SNHLY, FYNNEI. This CDR3 contains 16 residues. V was pared by 5 bases and J by 2 bases, with 8 bases of the junction left unmatched. CDR3 protein: CASSQERERPYNEQFF. The CDR3 nucleotides read TGTGCCAGCAGTCAAGAGCGGGAGCGGCCCTACAATGAGCAGTTCTTC.

The rearrangement uses TRBV11-2 and TRBJ2-1; TRBD2 matches at 8 bases. Trimming took 5 bases from V and 8 from J; bases not matched to a gene: 11. CDR3 length: 15 amino acids. The germline V gene has CDR1 SGHAT and CDR2 FQNNGV. CDR3 amino acids: CASSPEGLAGDEQFF. CDR3 in DNA: TGTGCCAGCAGCCCTGAAGGACTAGCCGGGGATGAGCAGTTCTTC. Supplemented by reference TRBV11-2 and TRBJ2-1, the full variable domain reads EAGVAQSPRYKIIEKRQSVAFWCNPISGHATLYWYQQILGQGPKLLIQFQNNGVVDDSQLPKDRFSAERLKGVDSTLKIQPAKLEDSAVYLCASSPEGLAGDEQFFGPGTRLTVL.